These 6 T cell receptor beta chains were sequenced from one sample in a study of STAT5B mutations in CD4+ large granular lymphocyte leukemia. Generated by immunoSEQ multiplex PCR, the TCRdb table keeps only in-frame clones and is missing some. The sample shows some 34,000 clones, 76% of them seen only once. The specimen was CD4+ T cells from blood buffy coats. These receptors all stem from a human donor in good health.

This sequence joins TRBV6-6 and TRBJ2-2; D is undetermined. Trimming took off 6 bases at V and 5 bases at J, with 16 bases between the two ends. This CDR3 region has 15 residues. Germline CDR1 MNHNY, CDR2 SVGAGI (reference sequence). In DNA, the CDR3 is TGTGCCAGCAGCCGTATTGCAGGAACTACCGGGGAGCTGTTTTTT. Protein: CASSRIAGTTGELFF.

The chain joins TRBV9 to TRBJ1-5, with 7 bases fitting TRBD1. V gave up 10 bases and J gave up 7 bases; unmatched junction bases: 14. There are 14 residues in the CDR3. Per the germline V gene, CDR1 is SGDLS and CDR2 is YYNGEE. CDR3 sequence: CALEGGAGGQPQHF. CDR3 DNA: TGTGCCCTAGAGGGAGGGGCAGGGGGGCAGCCCCAGCATTTT.

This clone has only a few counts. The DNA of the CDR3 is TGTGCCAGCTCATGGGGGGCTGGAGCTTTCTTT. It translates to CASSWGAGAFF. The chain combines TRBV18 with TRBJ1-1; TRBD1 is a possible D gene (6 bases). The CDR3 contains 11 residues. Germline lookup yields CDR1 KGHSH and CDR2 LQKENI. Trimming took 5 bases from V and 10 from J, leaving 11 bases between them.

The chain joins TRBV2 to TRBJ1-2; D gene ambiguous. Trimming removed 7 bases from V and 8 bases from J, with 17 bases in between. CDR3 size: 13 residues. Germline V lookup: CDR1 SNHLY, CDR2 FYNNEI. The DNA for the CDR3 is TGTGCCAGCACCCCCCCTCGTCCAGTCGGCTACACCTTC. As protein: CASTPPRPVGYTF.

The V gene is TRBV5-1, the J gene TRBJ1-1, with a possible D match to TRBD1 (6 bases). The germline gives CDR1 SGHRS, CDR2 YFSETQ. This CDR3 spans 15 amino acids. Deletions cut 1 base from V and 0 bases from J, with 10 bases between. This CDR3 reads CASSLLAGVNTEAFF. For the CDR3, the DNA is TGCGCCAGCAGCTTGTTGGCAGGGGTGAACACTGAAGCTTTCTTT.

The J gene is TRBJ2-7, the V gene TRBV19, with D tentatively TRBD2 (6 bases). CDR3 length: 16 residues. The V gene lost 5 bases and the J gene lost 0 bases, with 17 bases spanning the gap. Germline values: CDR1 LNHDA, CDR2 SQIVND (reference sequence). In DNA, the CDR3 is TGTGCCAGTAGTGACCCCCGAGCGGGCAACTCCTACGAGCAGTACTTC. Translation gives CASSDPRAGNSYEQYF.